The 28 T cell receptor beta chains given below trace back to one sample, sequenced in a study of blood T cells in healthy people across ages (dated by TCRdb to 2013 to 2016). Libraries were made using 5' RACE. The sample was run on an Illumina HiSeq 2500. A second PCR of about 6 to 11 cycles was run with a J-beta primer mix and a sample-barcoded 5' primer. The raw public data were reprocessed by TCRdb itself: fastp quality trimming at Q25, MiXCR clonotype calling, in-frame beta chains only. Rows matching on CDR3 protein sequence are summarized as one entry with the most common DNA and genes. Across this sample there are some 760,000 distinct CDR3 sequences, with 25% seen only once. The ten biggest clones cover more than 8% of the sample. The same data also contributed to another study, on T cells of mothers and their children.

The sequenced sample consisted of blood. Source of these receptors: a boy younger than 18 in good health.

This clonotype was seen only a few times. Sequence at one end of the junction differs from germline and may be a read error. This rearrangement joins TRBV12-3 or TRBV12-4 to TRBJ2-1, with D uncertain. The CDR3 runs to 10 residues. CDR3 nucleotide sequence: TGTGCCCGCAGTTTCGACGAGCAGTTCTTC. Amino acids: CARSFDEQFF.

The chain has TRBV28 and TRBJ2-4; the match to TRBD1 covers 7 bases. With V trimmed by 5 bases and J by 1 base, 8 bases remained unmatched. The CDR3 contains 16 residues. Per germline, CDR1 MDHEN and CDR2 SYDVKM. CDR3 in DNA: TGTGCCAGCAGTCGTCAGACAGGGTGGGCCAAAAACATTCAGTACTTC. This codes for CASSRQTGWAKNIQYF.

This clonotype was counted between two and nine times. The genes are TRBV20-1 and TRBJ2-1; a weak D match, TRBD2 (5 bases). V was trimmed by 3 bases and J by 0 bases, leaving 15 bases between them. The germline V gene encodes CDR1 DFQATT and CDR2 SNEGSKA (reference sequence). This CDR3 has 16 residues. The chain's CDR3 is CSASVPIASSYNEQFF. CDR3 nucleotide sequence: TGCAGTGCTAGCGTTCCGATAGCGAGCTCCTACAATGAGCAGTTCTTC.

This clonotype was counted a few times. The CDR3 region has the DNA TGTGCCAGCAGTTTACCGGGTGGGGATGAGCAGTTCTTC. Amino acid sequence: CASSLPGGDEQFF. This chain joins TRBV27 and TRBJ2-5; D uncertain. The J call may be mistaken, given a closer DNA end match to TRBJ2-1. Germline-derived CDR1 and CDR2 are MNHEY and SMNVEV (reference sequence). The CDR3 is 13 amino acids.

V is TRBV28 and J is TRBJ2-5; 9 bases are a match to TRBD1. CDR3 length equals 15 residues. J was trimmed by 5 bases and V by 4 bases; bases with no gene match: 8. Germline CDR1 is MDHEN and CDR2 is SYDVKM. The CDR3 region has the DNA TGTGCCAGCAGTTCCGGGGACAGGGAGGCGGAGACCCAGTACTTC. As protein: CASSSGDREAETQYF.

This clonotype showed up just a few times. J is TRBJ2-1 and V is TRBV12-3 or TRBV12-4; D is tentatively TRBD1 or TRBD2 (5 bases each). This CDR3 spans 16 amino acids. The ends were cut back, 0 bases at V and 6 bases at J, with 15 bases in the middle. The CDR3 coding sequence is TGTGCCAGCAGTTTAGCAAACCCCCCGGGACCCAATGAGCAGTTCTTC. Translated: CASSLANPPGPNEQFF.

This clonotype was counted a single time. CDR3 coding DNA: TGTGCCAGCAGTTTACAAATTGGGAACACTGAAGCTTTCTTT. Residues: CASSLQIGNTEAFF. The chain recombines TRBV6-5 with TRBJ1-1, with unresolved D. CDR1 is MNHEY and CDR2 is SVGAGI in the germline V gene. V lost 4 bases, J lost 1 base, and 10 bases lay in between. The CDR3 runs to 14 residues.

This chain links TRBV29-1 with TRBJ2-7; TRBD2 might be the D (6 bases). CDR1 is SQVTM and CDR2 is ANQGSEA in the germline V gene. This CDR3 has 13 amino acids. V shed 1 base and J shed 3 bases, with 10 bases lying between them. CDR3 nucleotide sequence: TGCAGCGTTGAAGTGCGGGACGGCTACGAGCAGTACTTC. Protein: CSVEVRDGYEQYF.

This clonotype was counted a few times. The chain recombines TRBV7-8 with TRBJ2-7, with D unresolved. V was trimmed by 5 bases and J by 2 bases, leaving 10 bases between them. CDR1 is SGHVS, CDR2 FQNEAQ, per germline. CDR3 length equals 13 residues. DNA for the CDR3: TGTGCCAGCAGCGGCACTCTTCCCTACGAGCAGTACTTC. Its translation: CASSGTLPYEQYF. The whole variable domain, remainder taken from reference TRBV7-8 and TRBJ2-7, is GAGVSQSPRYKVAKRGQDVALRCDPISGHVSLFWYQQALGQGPEFLTYFQNEAQLDKSGLPSDRFFAERPEGSVSTLKIQRTQQEDSAVYLCASSGTLPYEQYFGPGTRLTVT.

This chain connects TRBV7-2 to TRBJ2-5, with 8 bases that match TRBD2. The CDR3 runs 15 residues. With 5 bases clipped from V and 5 bases from J, the junction kept 10 bases outside the gene matches. Germline V gene sequence: CDR1 SGHTA, CDR2 FQGNSA. DNA of the CDR3: TGTGCCAGCAGCCCCAGGGCGGGGGGTATGGAGACCCAGTACTTC. It translates to CASSPRAGGMETQYF.

This clonotype was detected once. The chain recombines TRBV5-4 with TRBJ2-5, with TRBD2 matching over 7 bases. The DNA end lines up better with TRBJ2-1; the J call may be wrong. Germline CDR1 and CDR2: SGHNT and YYREEE (reference sequence). The CDR3 extends over 14 amino acids. CDR3 sequence reads: CASSTKGLSYEQFF. CDR3 nucleotide sequence: TGTGCCAGCAGCACTAAGGGACTATCTTATGAGCAGTTCTTC.

V gene TRBV9 combines with J gene TRBJ1-4; TRBD1 is a possible D gene (5 bases). The CDR3 sequence is 14 residues long. V was cut by 2 bases and J by 7 bases, with 12 bases left in between. Germline CDR1 is SGDLS and CDR2 is YYNGEE. In nucleotides, the CDR3 is TGTGCCAGCAGCGTGTCAGGGCTGGGTGAAAAACTGTTTTTT. This translates into CASSVSGLGEKLFF.

The rearrangement joins TRBV21-1 to TRBJ2-3; the table names TRBD2, a call not compared with the DNA. TRBV21-1 is a recognized pseudogene. The CDR3 extends over 17 amino acids. The CDR3 sequence is CASSKASTSGSTDTQYF. The CDR3 region has the DNA TGTGCCAGCAGCAAAGCTTCAACTAGCGGGAGCACAGATACGCAGTATTTT.

This clonotype was detected only once. In DNA, the CDR3 is TGCAGCGGCCTCAGGGGGCCTAACACTGAAGCTTTCTTT. Translated, it gives CSGLRGPNTEAFF. V is TRBV29-1 and J is TRBJ1-1, with 8 bases aligning to TRBD1. Germline values: CDR1 SQVTM, CDR2 ANQGSEA. This CDR3 is 13 amino acids long. V lost 7 bases, J lost 2 bases, and 6 bases stayed unmatched.

The rearrangement joins TRBV7-9 to TRBJ2-6, with 8 bases fitting TRBD1. CDR1 and CDR2 from the germline V gene are SEHNR and FQNEAQ (reference sequence). With V trimmed by 4 bases and J by 4 bases, 9 bases remained unmatched. There are 17 residues in the CDR3. The CDR3 region has the DNA TGTGCCAGCAGCTCAACACCGGACAGGGCCGGGGCCAACGTCCTGACTTTC. Protein: CASSSTPDRAGANVLTF.

J is TRBJ2-1 and V is TRBV28, with D perhaps matching TRBD2 (5 bases). CDR1 and CDR2 (germline): MDHEN, SYDVKM. This CDR3 has 16 residues. The V end lost 3 bases, the J end lost 4 bases, and 16 bases lay between the germline ends. CDR3 in amino acids: CASSFEVGEFYNEQFF. CDR3 sequence (DNA): TGTGCCAGCAGTTTTGAGGTGGGAGAGTTTTACAATGAGCAGTTCTTC.

The CDR3 nucleotides are TGCAGTGCTGCTTTGGGTCCGAGCTCCTACAATGAGCAGTTCTTC. Its protein is CSAALGPSSYNEQFF. The rearrangement uses TRBV20-1 and TRBJ2-1; D not certain. The CDR3 is made up of 15 amino acids. The ends were cut back, 5 bases at V and 0 bases at J, with 14 bases in the middle. Germline CDR1 reads DFQATT; CDR2 reads SNEGSKA (reference sequence).

This clonotype occurred a few times. The genes are TRBV13 and TRBJ2-7, with D perhaps TRBD2 (6 bases). The V and J ends lost 6 bases and 2 bases respectively, with 14 bases between them. CDR1 and CDR2 from the germline V gene are PRHDT and FYEKMQ (reference sequence). CDR3 length equals 14 residues. The CDR3 DNA sequence: TGTGCCAGCAGGGCGAGGGGCGGGACCTACGAGCAGTACTTC. It is translated as CASRARGGTYEQYF.

For this clonotype: The junction departs from the called germline gene at one end, perhaps through a read error. V gene TRBV4-3 combines with J gene TRBJ1-2, with 7 bases identical to TRBD1. The CDR3 length is 13 residues. Germline V gene data show CDR1 as LGHNA and CDR2 as YSLEER. The CDR3 here is CASSQDRDSGSTF. The CDR3 DNA follows: TGCGCCAGCAGCCAAGATCGGGACAGCGGCTCCACCTTC.

This clonotype has at least ten counts. This chain links TRBV29-1 with TRBJ2-5; TRBD2 matches at 8 bases. The CDR3 loop spans 13 amino acids. The germline CDR1 and CDR2 sequences are SQVTM and ANQGSEA. Trimming cost V 5 bases and J 4 bases; bases outside gene matches: 6. The CDR3 sequence is CSVLGLVLETQYF. CDR3 DNA sequence: TGCAGCGTTTTGGGACTAGTCTTAGAGACCCAGTACTTC. Using reference TRBV29-1 and TRBJ2-5 for the parts outside the CDR3, the full variable domain is SAVISQKPSRDICQRGTSLTIQCQVDSQVTMMFWYRQQPGQSLTLIATANQGSEATYESGFVIDKFPISRPNLTFSTLTVSNMSPEDSSIYLCSVLGLVLETQYFGPGTRLLVL.

The sample holds a few counts of this clonotype. The CDR3, as DNA: TGTGCCAGCAGCTTACTGAGCGGGTCGAACACCGGGGAGCTGTTTTTT. Its translation is CASSLLSGSNTGELFF. The V gene is TRBV7-3, the J gene TRBJ2-2; a possible D gene is TRBD2 (6 bases). This CDR3 contains 16 residues. Germline CDR1 and CDR2: SGHTA and FQGTGA. Deletions cut 2 bases from V and 0 bases from J, with 10 bases between.

This rearrangement joins TRBV7-3 to TRBJ2-7, with TRBD2 identical over 8 bases. Near its end, the DNA agrees better with TRBJ2-5, so the J call may be wrong. Germline lookup yields CDR1 SGHTA and CDR2 FQGTGA. This CDR3 region has 15 residues. Here the CDR3 DNA reads TGTGCCAGCAGCCCCAGCGGGAGATCGGAAGAGACCCAGTACTTC. Its protein is CASSPSGRSEETQYF.

The chain couples TRBV4-1 to TRBJ2-5; D remains unclear. The V and J ends lost 0 bases and 2 bases respectively, with 16 bases between them. The CDR3 loop spans 17 amino acids. CDR1 is MGHRA and CDR2 is YSYEKL in the germline V gene. CDR3 residues: CASSQDIRQVLQETQYF. In DNA form, the CDR3 reads TGCGCCAGCAGCCAAGATATTCGTCAGGTACTTCAAGAGACCCAGTACTTC.

V usage is TRBV4-1 and J usage is TRBJ2-7, with D possibly being TRBD2 (7 bases). This CDR3 region has 18 residues. Trimming stripped 1 base from V and 3 bases from J, with 22 bases between. Germline V gene lookup returns CDR1 MGHRA and CDR2 YSYEKL. The CDR3 coding sequence is TGCGCCAGCAGCCAAGGAGTTCTTGTCGGGGGGCCAAACTACGAGCAGTACTTC. Translating it yields CASSQGVLVGGPNYEQYF.

This clonotype turned up a few times. The junction and the germline gene differ at one end; a read error may be behind it. The rearrangement joins TRBV12-3 or TRBV12-4 to TRBJ2-5; either TRBD1 or TRBD2 may fit D (5 bases each). The CDR3 is 12 amino acids. The CDR3 sequence: CASSVGTDLKDF. CDR3 DNA: TGTGCCAGCAGCGTAGGGACGGACCTCAAGGACTTC.

The CDR3 DNA follows: TGCAGCGTGGAACCAATAGGGGGCTACGAGCAGTACTTC. This sequence encodes CSVEPIGGYEQYF. The V call is TRBV29-1, the J call TRBJ2-7; possibly TRBD1 for D (6 bases). The CDR3 loop spans 13 amino acids. Germline V gene lookup returns CDR1 SQVTM and CDR2 ANQGSEA. V was clipped by 6 bases and J by 3 bases, with 15 bases between them.

This clonotype was picked up a small number of times. The chain links TRBV15 to TRBJ2-1; 9 bases align to TRBD2. This CDR3 contains 14 residues. V was clipped by 4 bases and J by 10 bases; unmatched bases: 8. The germline CDR1 and CDR2 sequences are LNHNV and YYDKDF (reference sequence). The CDR3, as DNA: TGTGCCACCAGCATAAGCGGGAGGCTGGGAGAGCAGTTCTTC. Encoded protein: CATSISGRLGEQFF.

This chain uses TRBV6-2 or TRBV6-3 with TRBJ2-4; TRBD2 matches 7 bases. The germline V gene encodes CDR1 MNHEY and CDR2 SVGEGT. V shed 7 bases and J 9 bases; nucleotides not matched to a gene: 15. The CDR3 has 15 residues. This chain's CDR3 is CASNERDSQRGIQYF. The CDR3 DNA follows: TGTGCCAGCAACGAGCGGGACTCACAAAGGGGCATTCAGTACTTC.